These 13 T cell receptor beta chains were sequenced from one sample in a study of glioma-infiltrating T cells after dendritic cell vaccination. The repertoire was sequenced with immunoSEQ multiplex PCR; TCRdb's copy has only in-frame clones and lacks some. The table lists some 38,000 clones, roughly 79% of them singletons. The sample consisted of blood, taken before dendritic cell vaccination. These receptors originate from a human donor with glioblastoma.

V gene TRBV4-3 combines with J gene TRBJ1-5, with 7 bases that match TRBD1. The CDR3 is 15 residues long. Germline CDR1 is LGHNA and CDR2 is YSLEER. The junction had 2 bases not matched to a gene; V was cut back by 1 base and J by 2 bases. The CDR3 DNA reads as TGCGCCAGCAGCCAAGGAGGGGGCGGCAATCAGCCCCAGCATTTT. As protein: CASSQGGGGNQPQHF.

V and J are TRBV5-4 and TRBJ2-1; D gene unclear. Trimming shortened V by 1 base and J by 4 bases, and 12 bases separated the two germline ends. The CDR3 has 15 residues. Germline CDR1 SGHNT, CDR2 YYREEE (reference sequence). As DNA, the CDR3 is TGTGCCAGCAGCTTGACTGGCGGCGGATACAATGAGCAGTTCTTC. Its translation: CASSLTGGGYNEQFF.

This clone came up once. The rearrangement links TRBV11-2 to TRBJ2-2, with 7 positions matching TRBD1. The junction had 6 bases not matched to a gene; V was cut back by 8 bases and J by 3 bases. Looked up from germline, CDR1 is SGHAT and CDR2 is FQNNGV. The CDR3 is made up of 14 amino acids. This CDR3 is CASGRQGHTGELFF. The CDR3, as DNA: TGTGCCAGCGGGAGACAGGGACACACCGGGGAGCTGTTTTTT.

This sequence joins TRBV6-1 and TRBJ1-2, with 10 bases fitting TRBD1. V dropped 7 bases and J dropped 8; count of bases not matched to a gene: 7. This CDR3 is 13 amino acids long. Germline CDR1 reads MNHNS; CDR2 reads SASEGT. The CDR3 reads CASNDRGRGGYTF. CDR3 nucleotides: TGTGCCAGCAACGACAGGGGGCGCGGGGGCTACACCTTC.

The rearrangement links TRBV5-4 to TRBJ1-1, with 7 nucleotides matching TRBD1. The CDR3 extends over 15 amino acids. V trimming: 4 bases; J trimming: 6 bases; junction bases outside the gene matches: 12. Germline loops: CDR1 SGHNT, CDR2 YYREEE (reference sequence). The CDR3 DNA sequence: TGTGCCAGCAGCGTCACCATCGGGGGACAGTCTGAAGCTTTCTTT. This codes for CASSVTIGGQSEAFF.

The rearrangement joins TRBV6-5 to TRBJ2-2, with D maybe TRBD1 (5 bases). Germline V gene lookup returns CDR1 MNHEY and CDR2 SVGAGI. Trimming left V 2 bases short and J 3 bases short, with 10 bases between. The CDR3 covers 15 residues. CDR3 amino acids: CASSYQGPDTGELFF. The CDR3 nucleotides read TGTGCCAGCAGTTACCAGGGTCCTGACACCGGGGAGCTGTTTTTT.

The chain links TRBV7-8 to TRBJ1-3; D remains unclear. Trimming pared 5 bases from V and 0 bases from J, leaving 11 bases between. This CDR3 spans 15 amino acids. Germline assignment: CDR1 SGHVS and CDR2 FQNEAQ. The CDR3 DNA reads as TGTGCCAGCAGCAGAGTGCGGAGCTCTGGAAACACCATATATTTT. It codes for CASSRVRSSGNTIYF.

Many counts were recorded for this clone. The genes are TRBV7-2 and TRBJ2-7; D ambiguous. The CDR3 consists of 13 residues. V was cut by 5 bases and J by 0 bases, with 8 bases left in between. Germline CDR1 SGHTA, CDR2 FQGNSA. DNA of the CDR3: TGTGCCAGCAGCCGAGTGAGCTCCTACGAGCAGTACTTC. The encoded protein is CASSRVSSYEQYF.

This chain joins TRBV13 and TRBJ1-1; D might be TRBD1 (5 bases). Germline-derived CDR1 and CDR2 are PRHDT and FYEKMQ (reference sequence). This CDR3 comprises 13 residues. Deletions cut 3 bases from V and 1 base from J, with 6 bases between. CDR3 sequence reads: CASSFTGNTEAFF. The CDR3 bases are TGTGCCAGCAGCTTTACAGGGAACACTGAAGCTTTCTTT.

The V call is TRBV5-1, the J call TRBJ2-7, with 14 bases that match TRBD2. This CDR3 spans 18 amino acids. J gave up 2 bases and V 0 bases, and 7 bases lay outside the gene matches. Germline loops: CDR1 SGHRS, CDR2 YFSETQ. In nucleotides, the CDR3 is TGCGCCAGCAGCTTGGGATTGGGACTAGCGGGAGACACCTACGAGCAGTACTTC. As protein: CASSLGLGLAGDTYEQYF.

The chain is built from TRBV6-5 and TRBJ1-1; 7 positions match TRBD1. The CDR3 has 15 residues. Germline CDR1 MNHEY, CDR2 SVGAGI. Unmatched junction bases numbered 7, after V lost 3 bases and J lost 3 bases. The CDR3 sequence: CASSYTGVQDTEAFF. CDR3 bases: TGTGCCAGCAGTTATACAGGGGTGCAAGACACTGAAGCTTTCTTT.

The genes are TRBV5-5 and TRBJ1-6; D call uncertain. CDR3 length: 15 amino acids. Looked up from germline, CDR1 is SGHKS and CDR2 is YYEKEE (reference sequence). Trimming took 3 bases from V and 10 from J, leaving 17 bases between them. CDR3 DNA: TGTGCCAGCAGCTCGGCATTCGACACTAGATCACCCCTCCACTTT. Protein product: CASSSAFDTRSPLHF.

This clone appeared a single time. The V call is TRBV5-4, the J call TRBJ2-3, with D tentatively TRBD2 (6 bases). V was clipped by 4 bases and J by 0 bases, with 12 bases between them. The CDR3 contains 15 residues. CDR1 is SGHNT, CDR2 YYREEE, per germline (reference sequence). CDR3 in amino acids: CASSPGGFSTDTQYF. Here the CDR3 DNA reads TGTGCCAGCAGCCCCGGAGGGTTTAGCACAGATACGCAGTATTTT.